What follows describes a single TCR beta chain. Its cognate antigen is unknown. This specimen belongs to a study of radiotherapy plus CTLA-4 blockade in lung cancer. As for the study in general: Objective responses emerged in 18% of patients, and about 30% attained disease control. Study-level results: Increased serum interferon-beta after radiation also reportedly predicted response strongly.

The table came from immunoSEQ multiplex PCR; TCRdb's copy has only in-frame clones and leaves some out. The sample lists about 46,000 clones, about 77% occurring once. The V and J ends lost 4 bases and 7 bases respectively, with 13 bases between them. The V gene's germline CDR1 is MNHEY and CDR2 SVGAGI. The CDR3 runs 13 residues. The chain links TRBV6-5 to TRBJ2-5; D not resolved. This TCR came from a human donor with non-small cell lung cancer whose response to radiotherapy plus ipilimumab could not be evaluated. The source was peripheral blood, collected from a patient treated with radiotherapy plus ipilimumab. The DNA of the CDR3 is TGTGCCAGCAGTTGGGTGGCCCCGGGGACCCAGTACTTC. Its protein product is CASSWVAPGTQYF.